A single T cell receptor (beta chain) is shown here with its context. Its antigen is still unknown. Amplification of TRBV12-4/TRBJ1-2 clonotypes used adaptor-ligated barcode primers. Each CDR3 protein is one row after TCRdb ran MiXCR on the multiplex PCR reads. The sample lists approximately 990 distinct CDR3 sequences; 4.5% to 7% were seen once. The CDR3 is made up of 13 amino acids. The ends lost 5 bases at V and 4 bases at J; junction bases unmatched: 3. Study-level points and caveats: Tumor Tregs overlapped most with tumor, then blood, naive CD4+ cells. In terms of TCR gene usage, tumor memory CD4+ T cells clustered together with blood and lymph node memory CD4+ cells, as well as with lymph node naive CD4+ cells.

Sequenced material: memory CD4+ T cells sorted from blood. As to subset: memory CD4+ T cells, CD4+CD45RO+CD25-. The receptor's source is a female donor with breast cancer. The chain combines TRBV12-3 or TRBV12-4 with TRBJ1-2; 8 bases line up with TRBD1. CDR3 region: CASSQDRVYGYTF. Written as DNA, the CDR3 is TGTGCCAGCAGTCAGGACAGGGTCTATGGCTACACCTTC.